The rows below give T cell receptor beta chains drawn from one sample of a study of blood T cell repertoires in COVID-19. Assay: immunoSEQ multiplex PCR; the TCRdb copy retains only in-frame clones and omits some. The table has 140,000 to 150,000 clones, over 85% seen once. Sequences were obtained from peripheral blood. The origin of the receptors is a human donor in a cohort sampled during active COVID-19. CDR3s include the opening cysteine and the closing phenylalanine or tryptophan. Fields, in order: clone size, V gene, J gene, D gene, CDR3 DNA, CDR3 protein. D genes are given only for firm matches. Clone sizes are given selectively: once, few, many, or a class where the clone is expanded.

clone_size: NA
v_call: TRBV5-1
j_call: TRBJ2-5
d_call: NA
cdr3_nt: TGCGCCAGCAGCTTGGCTACGAATCAAGAGACCCAGTACTTC
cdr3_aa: CASSLATNQETQYF

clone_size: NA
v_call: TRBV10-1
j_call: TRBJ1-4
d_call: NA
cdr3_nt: TGCGCCAGCAGTGCCGGGTCTTTTCAGGGGAATGAGAAACTGTTTTTT
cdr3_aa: CASSAGSFQGNEKLFF

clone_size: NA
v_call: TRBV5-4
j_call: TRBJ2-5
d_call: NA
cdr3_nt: TGTGCCAGCAGCCTCGGGTCCCAAGAGACCCAGTACTTC
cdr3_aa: CASSLGSQETQYF

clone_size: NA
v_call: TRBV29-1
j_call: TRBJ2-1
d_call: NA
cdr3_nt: TGCAGCGTGGAGATGGTCAATGAGCAGTTCTTC
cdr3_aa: CSVEMVNEQFF

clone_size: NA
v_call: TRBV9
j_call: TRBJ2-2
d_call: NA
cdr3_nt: TGTGCCAGCAGCCACTCCGCGACCGGGGAGCTGTTTTTT
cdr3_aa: CASSHSATGELFF

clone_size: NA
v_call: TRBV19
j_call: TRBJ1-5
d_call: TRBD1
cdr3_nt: TGTGCCAGTAGTATAGGGACAGGGGTAATTAGAGATAATCAGCCCCAGCATTTT
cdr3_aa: CASSIGTGVIRDNQPQHF

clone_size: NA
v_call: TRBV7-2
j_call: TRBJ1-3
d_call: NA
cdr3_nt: TGTGCCAGCAGCTTATGGCCTTTAAGCTCTGGAAACACCATATATTTT
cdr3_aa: CASSLWPLSSGNTIYF

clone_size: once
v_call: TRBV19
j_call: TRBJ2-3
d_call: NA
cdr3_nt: TGTGCCAGTAACAACCCCGGTTTAGGGGTTTTGTCAGATACGCAGTATTTT
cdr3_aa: CASNNPGLGVLSDTQYF

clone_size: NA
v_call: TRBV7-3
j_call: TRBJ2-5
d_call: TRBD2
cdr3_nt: TGTGCCAGCAGCTTAAACCGGGACGGGGGGCAAGAGACCCAGTACTTC
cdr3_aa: CASSLNRDGGQETQYF

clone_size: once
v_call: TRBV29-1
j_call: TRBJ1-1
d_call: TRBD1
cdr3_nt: TGCAGCTTTGGACAGGGTCGGACTGAAGCTTTCTTT
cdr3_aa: CSFGQGRTEAFF

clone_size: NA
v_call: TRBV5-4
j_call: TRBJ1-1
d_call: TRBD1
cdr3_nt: TGTGCCAGCAGCGGGACAGCTCTCATGAACACTGAAGCTTTCTTT
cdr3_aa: CASSGTALMNTEAFF

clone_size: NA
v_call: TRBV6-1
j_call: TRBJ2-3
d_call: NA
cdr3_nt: TGTGCCAGCAGTGAATTCGGCGGTGGACTCACAGATACGCAGTATTTT
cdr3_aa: CASSEFGGGLTDTQYF

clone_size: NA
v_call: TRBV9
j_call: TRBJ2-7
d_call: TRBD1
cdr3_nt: TGTGCCAGCAGCCCTGCCGGGACAGCGACCTACGAGCAGTACTTC
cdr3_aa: CASSPAGTATYEQYF

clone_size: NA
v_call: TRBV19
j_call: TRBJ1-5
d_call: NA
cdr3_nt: TGTGCCAGTAGTATAGTCGGTTTGGGGGCGAGCAATCAGCCCCAGCATTTT
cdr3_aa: CASSIVGLGASNQPQHF

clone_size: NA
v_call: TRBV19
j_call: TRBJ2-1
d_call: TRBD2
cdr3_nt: TGTGCCAGTAGTATAGTGCCTAGCGGATACAATGAGCAGTTCTTC
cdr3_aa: CASSIVPSGYNEQFF

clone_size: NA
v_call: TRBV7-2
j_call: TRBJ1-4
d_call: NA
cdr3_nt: TGTGCCAGCAGCTTAGTCGTCCCCGCAACTAATGAAAAACTGTTTTTT
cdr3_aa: CASSLVVPATNEKLFF

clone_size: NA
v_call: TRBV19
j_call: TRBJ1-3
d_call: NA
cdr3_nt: TGTGCCAGTAGTCCGGGTAGCTCAGGAAACACCATATATTTT
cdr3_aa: CASSPGSSGNTIYF

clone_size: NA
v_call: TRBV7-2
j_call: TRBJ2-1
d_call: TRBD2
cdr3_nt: TGTGCCAGCAGCTTAACCATAGGACTAGCTTACAATGAGCAGTTCTTC
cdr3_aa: CASSLTIGLAYNEQFF

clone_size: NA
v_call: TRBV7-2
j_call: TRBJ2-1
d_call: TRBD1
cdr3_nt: TGTGCCAGCAGCTCCCAGGGACAGTACAATGAGCAGTTCTTC
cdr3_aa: CASSSQGQYNEQFF

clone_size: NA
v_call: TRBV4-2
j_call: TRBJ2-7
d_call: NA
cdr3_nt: TGTGCCAGCAGCCAATTTGGTGGCAGGCCCTACGAGCAGTACTTC
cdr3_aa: CASSQFGGRPYEQYF

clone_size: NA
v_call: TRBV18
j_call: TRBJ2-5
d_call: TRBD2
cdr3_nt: TGTGCCAGCTCGGGGGGACTAGCGGAACAAGAGACCCAGTACTTC
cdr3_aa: CASSGGLAEQETQYF

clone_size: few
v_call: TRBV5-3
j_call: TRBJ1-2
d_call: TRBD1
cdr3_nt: TGTGCCAGAAGCCAGGGACAGGGTCAGTCCGGCTACACCTTC
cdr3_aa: CARSQGQGQSGYTF

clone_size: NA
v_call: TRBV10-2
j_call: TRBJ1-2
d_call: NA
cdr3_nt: TGCGCCACCCGAGAAGGACAGAACTATGGCTACACCTTC
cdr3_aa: CATREGQNYGYTF

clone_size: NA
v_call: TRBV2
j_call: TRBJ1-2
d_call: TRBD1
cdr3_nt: TGTGCCAGCAGTGATGAATGGGGACAGAGTCGCGGCTACACCTTC
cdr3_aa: CASSDEWGQSRGYTF

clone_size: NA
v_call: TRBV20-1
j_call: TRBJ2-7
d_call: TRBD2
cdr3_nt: TGCAGTGCTAGTACCGGGGGGGAGGACGAGCAGTACTTC
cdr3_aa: CSASTGGEDEQYF

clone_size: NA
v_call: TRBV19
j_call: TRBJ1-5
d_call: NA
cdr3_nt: TGTGCCAGTAGTTCCAGGGGCGGCCTTAATCAGCCCCAGCATTTT
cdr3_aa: CASSSRGGLNQPQHF

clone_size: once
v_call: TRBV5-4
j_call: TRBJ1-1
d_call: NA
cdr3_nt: TGTGCCAGCAGCTTGTTTGAGGCCCCGGCGGGCGCTGAAGCTTTCTTT
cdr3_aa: CASSLFEAPAGAEAFF

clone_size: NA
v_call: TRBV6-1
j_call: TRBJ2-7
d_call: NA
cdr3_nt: TGTGCCAGCAGTGAAGCGGGACTGATCTACGAGCAGTACTTC
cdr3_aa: CASSEAGLIYEQYF

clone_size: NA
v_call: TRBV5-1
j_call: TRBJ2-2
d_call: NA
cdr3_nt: TGCGCCAGCAGCTTGGCGGGGACACGGAACACCGGGGAGCTGTTTTTT
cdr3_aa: CASSLAGTRNTGELFF

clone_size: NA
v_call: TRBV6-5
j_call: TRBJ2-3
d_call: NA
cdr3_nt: TGTGCCAGCAGTTACTATCGGGGTAGCACAGATACGCAGTATTTT
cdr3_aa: CASSYYRGSTDTQYF

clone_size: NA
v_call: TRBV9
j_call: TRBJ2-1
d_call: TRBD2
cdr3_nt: TGTGCCAGCAGCGATGTCTCGGGGGGGCAGTACAATGAGCAGTTCTTC
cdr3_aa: CASSDVSGGQYNEQFF

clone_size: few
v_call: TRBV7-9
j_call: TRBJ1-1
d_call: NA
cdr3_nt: TGTGCCAGCAGCTTAGTGGTACAGGTGAACACTGAAGCTTTCTTT
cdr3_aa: CASSLVVQVNTEAFF

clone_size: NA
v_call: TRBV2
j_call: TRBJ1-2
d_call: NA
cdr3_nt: TGTGCCAGCTGCCCGTCAAGCGGTATTAACTATGGCTACACCTTC
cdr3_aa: CASCPSSGINYGYTF

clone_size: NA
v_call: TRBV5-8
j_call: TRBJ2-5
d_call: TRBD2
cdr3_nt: TGTGCCAGCAGCTTGGGCGTAGCGGGGGTAGGCCAAGAGACCCAGTACTTC
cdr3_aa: CASSLGVAGVGQETQYF

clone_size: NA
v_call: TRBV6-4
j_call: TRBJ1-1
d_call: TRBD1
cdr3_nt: TGTGCCAGCAGTGACCTATACCGGGACAGGGCGACTGAAGCTTTCTTT
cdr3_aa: CASSDLYRDRATEAFF

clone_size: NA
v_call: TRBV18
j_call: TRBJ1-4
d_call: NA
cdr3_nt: TGTGCCAGCTCACCCGACTACCGAGGAACTAATGAAAAACTGTTTTTT
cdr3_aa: CASSPDYRGTNEKLFF

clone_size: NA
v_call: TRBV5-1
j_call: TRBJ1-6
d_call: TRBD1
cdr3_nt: TGCGCCAGCAGCTTGGTTGGACAGGGAAACAATTCACCCCTCCACTTT
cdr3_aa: CASSLVGQGNNSPLHF

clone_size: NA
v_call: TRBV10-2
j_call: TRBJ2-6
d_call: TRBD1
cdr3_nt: TGCGCCAGCAGAGATACAGGGGGCGGCTCCTCTGGGGCCAACGTCCTGACTTTC
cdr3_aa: CASRDTGGGSSGANVLTF

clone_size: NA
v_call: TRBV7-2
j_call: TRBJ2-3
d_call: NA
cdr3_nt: TGTGCCAGCAGATCCAGGTTACCCGGCACAGATACGCAGTATTTT
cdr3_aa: CASRSRLPGTDTQYF